Following are 22 T cell receptor beta chains from one sample sequenced in a study of T cell repertoires in ileal Crohn's disease (dated by TCRdb to between 2018 and 2020). Libraries were prepared through the immunoSEQ multiplex PCR assay. The table comes from immuneACCESS by way of TCRdb, which keeps in-frame sequences with V and J called. Part of the clones is missing from these tables; in studies checked, under half for an unresolved V gene and the rest for unknown reasons. This sample has around 17,000 clones in its table, and around 65% of those were observed once. The ten largest clones represent roughly 5.7% of the sample. Specimen: ileal tissue. The receptor source for this set is an adult with Crohn's disease.

This clone was found once. This chain uses TRBV9 with TRBJ1-6, with TRBD1 as a possible D gene (5 bases). V lost 2 bases to trimming and J lost 6 bases, with 9 bases between them. The CDR3 is 14 amino acids. Germline V gene data show CDR1 as SGDLS and CDR2 as YYNGEE. CDR3 in DNA: TGTGCCAGCAGCGTGACAGATATTAATTCACCCCTCCACTTT. It encodes CASSVTDINSPLHF. Full variable domain (remainder filled in from reference TRBV9 and TRBJ1-6): DSGVTQTPKHLITATGQRVTLRCSPRSGDLSVYWYQQSLDQGLQFLIQYYNGEERAKGNILERFSAQQFPDLHSELNLSSLELGDSALYFCASSVTDINSPLHFGNGTRLTVT.

Of note for this clone: Other DNA sequences in this specimen translate into the identical CDR3. The chain combines TRBV5-1 with TRBJ1-2; unclear D gene. This CDR3 region has 13 residues. Deletions cut 0 bases from V and 3 bases from J, with 6 bases between. CDR1 is SGHRS and CDR2 is YFSETQ in the germline V gene. The CDR3 region is CASSLGRDYGYTF. CDR3 bases: TGCGCCAGCAGCTTGGGGCGGGACTATGGCTACACCTTC.

V is TRBV2 and J is TRBJ2-1; TRBD2 matches at 12 bases. CDR3 length: 12 amino acids. The V segment lost 6 bases and the J segment 14 bases; nucleotides outside the gene matches: 5. Germline V lookup: CDR1 SNHLY, CDR2 FYNNEI. CDR3 protein: CASSTRTSGEFF. The CDR3 nucleotides are TGTGCCAGCAGCACCAGGACTAGCGGGGAGTTCTTC.

This clone was detected once. CDR3 loop: CATSRVQGASGNTIYF. The CDR3 nucleotides read TGTGCCACCAGCAGGGTACAGGGGGCTTCGGGAAACACCATATATTTT. The chain recombines TRBV15 with TRBJ1-3; TRBD1 agrees at 9 bases. The CDR3 runs to 16 residues. After removal of 3 bases from V and 4 bases from J, the junction contained 7 bases not matched to a gene. CDR1 LNHNV and CDR2 YYDKDF come from the germline V gene (reference sequence). Filled out from reference TRBV15 and TRBJ1-3, the complete variable domain reads DAMVIQNPRYQVTQFGKPVTLSCSQTLNHNVMYWYQQKSSQAPKLLFHYYDKDFNNEADTPDNFQSRRPNTSFCFLDIRSPGLGDTAMYLCATSRVQGASGNTIYFGEGSWLTVV.

The rearrangement uses TRBV6-5 and TRBJ1-2; TRBD1 is a possible D gene (6 bases). V dropped 5 bases and J dropped 2 bases, with 12 bases sitting between them. Germline V CDR1 and CDR2: MNHEY, SVGAGI. This CDR3 has 14 residues. CDR3 DNA sequence: TGTGCCAGCAGTGTCGGACAGTCCAACTATGGCTACACCTTC. Translation gives CASSVGQSNYGYTF.

The CDR3 protein is CASSRHPGQPNNSPLHF. DNA of the CDR3: TGTGCCAGCAGTAGACACCCGGGACAGCCCAATAATTCACCCCTCCACTTT. The gene calls are TRBV27 and TRBJ1-6; 7 bases match TRBD1. The V segment lost 5 bases and the J segment 5 bases; nucleotides outside the gene matches: 12. Germline V CDR1 and CDR2: MNHEY, SMNVEV (reference sequence). This CDR3 has 17 residues.

Turning to this clone: The sample holds other DNA sequences that translate to the same CDR3. The J gene is TRBJ2-3, the V gene TRBV5-1, with 9 bases matching TRBD1. CDR1 and CDR2 (germline): SGHRS, YFSETQ. The CDR3 loop spans 14 amino acids. V shed 3 bases and J 4 bases; nucleotides not matched to a gene: 3. The CDR3 DNA reads as TGCGCCAGCAGCTGGGACAGGGTGGCAGATACGCAGTATTTT. Translated, it gives CASSWDRVADTQYF.

The CDR3 region has the DNA TGTGCCAGCAGCCAAGGAAGGGAGGGTTACAATTCACCCCTCCACTTT. This encodes CASSQGREGYNSPLHF. The chain employs TRBV4-2 and TRBJ1-6; no clear D gene. The V gene's germline CDR1 is LGHNA and CDR2 YNFKEQ. The CDR3 is 16 amino acids. Trimming removed 1 base at V and 7 bases at J, with 14 bases between.

V usage is TRBV9 and J usage is TRBJ2-1; 7 bases agree with TRBD2. Germline CDR1 and CDR2: SGDLS and YYNGEE. After removal of 3 bases from V and 7 bases from J, the junction contained 10 bases not matched to a gene. This CDR3 spans 15 amino acids. In DNA form, the CDR3 reads TGTGCCAGCAGCGGACCTCAGGGAGGGTATAATGAGCAGTTCTTC. Protein: CASSGPQGGYNEQFF.

The chain uses TRBV9 and TRBJ2-1; D gene uncertain. The CDR3 runs 15 residues. From germline, CDR1 is SGDLS and CDR2 YYNGEE. V lost 0 bases and J 1 base, leaving 8 bases between the germline ends. In DNA form, the CDR3 reads TGTGCCAGCAGCGTAGCGGTCGGGTCCTACAATGAGCAGTTCTTC. This codes for CASSVAVGSYNEQFF. The full variable domain, with the rest looked up from reference TRBV9 and TRBJ2-1, is DSGVTQTPKHLITATGQRVTLRCSPRSGDLSVYWYQQSLDQGLQFLIQYYNGEERAKGNILERFSAQQFPDLHSELNLSSLELGDSALYFCASSVAVGSYNEQFFGPGTRLTVL.

V is TRBV5-1 and J is TRBJ2-5; 16 bases map to TRBD2. Germline V gives CDR1 SGHRS, CDR2 YFSETQ. CDR3 length: 16 residues. V was clipped by 3 bases and J by 5 bases; unmatched bases: 4. The chain's CDR3 is CASSSGGLAGGETQYF. CDR3 in DNA: TGCGCCAGCAGCTCCGGGGGACTAGCGGGAGGGGAGACCCAGTACTTC.

The chain has TRBV7-2 and TRBJ2-5; D is unresolved. The CDR3 runs 13 residues. Trimming cost V 5 bases and J 3 bases, with 10 bases left between them. The V gene's germline CDR1 is SGHTA and CDR2 FQGNSA. The CDR3 sequence: CASSRSQEETQYF. CDR3 in DNA: TGTGCCAGCAGCCGATCGCAGGAAGAGACCCAGTACTTC. Full variable domain (remainder filled in from reference TRBV7-2 and TRBJ2-5): GAGVSQSPSNKVTEKGKDVELRCDPISGHTALYWYRQSLGQGLEFLIYFQGNSAPDKSGLPSDRFSAERTGGSVSTLTIQRTQQEDSAVYLCASSRSQEETQYFGPGTRLLVL.

A few counts support this clone. This rearrangement joins TRBV30 to TRBJ2-2; D is ambiguous. V was cut by 5 bases and J by 5 bases, with 18 bases left in between. The CDR3 extends over 15 amino acids. The germline V gene encodes CDR1 GTSNPN and CDR2 SVGIG (reference sequence). The CDR3, as DNA: TGTGCCTGGGTCTCGGCGGAGATCGAAACCGGGGAGCTGTTTTTT. Translating it yields CAWVSAEIETGELFF.

This clone came up once. DNA for the CDR3: TGCGCCAGCAGAATCGAGAGGGTAGGCACAGATACGCAGTATTTT. Its translation: CASRIERVGTDTQYF. The chain employs TRBV5-1 and TRBJ2-3, with a possible D match to TRBD2 (5 bases). This CDR3 region has 15 residues. CDR1 is SGHRS and CDR2 is YFSETQ in the germline V gene. Between the trimmed V and J ends, which lost 5 bases and 1 base, there was a span of 14 bases.

V and J are TRBV14 and TRBJ1-1, with TRBD1 matching 9 bases. The V gene's germline CDR1 is SGHDN and CDR2 FVKESK. V lost 4 bases and J lost 11; bases outside the gene matches: 8. This CDR3 spans 13 amino acids. The CDR3 bases are TGTGCCAGCAGCCCGTACCGGGACAGGGACGCTTTCTTT. It is translated as CASSPYRDRDAFF.

The table lists this clone with a few counts. V usage is TRBV6-4 and J usage is TRBJ2-1, with D perhaps TRBD2 (6 bases). V lost 4 bases to trimming and J lost 8 bases, with 18 bases between them. Per germline, CDR1 MRHNA and CDR2 SNTAGT. The CDR3 has 15 amino acids. The CDR3 loop is CASSGAREPSDEQFF. In nucleotides, the CDR3 is TGTGCCAGCAGTGGGGCCCGGGAGCCCTCAGATGAGCAGTTCTTC.

The chain is built from TRBV30 and TRBJ1-6; no clear D. Germline loops: CDR1 GTSNPN, CDR2 SVGIG (reference sequence). CDR3 size: 13 residues. Trimming took 7 bases from V and 0 from J, leaving 7 bases between them. The CDR3: CAFGPSYNSPLHF. The CDR3 nucleotides read TGTGCCTTCGGTCCCTCCTATAATTCACCCCTCCACTTT.

This chain links TRBV5-1 with TRBJ2-7; 8 nucleotides line up with TRBD1. The germline V gene has CDR1 SGHRS and CDR2 YFSETQ. CDR3 length: 16 amino acids. J gave up 3 bases and V 5 bases, and 13 bases lay outside the gene matches. CDR3: CASSPHVGQGSYEQYF. The CDR3 coding sequence is TGCGCCAGCAGTCCTCATGTAGGACAGGGTAGCTACGAGCAGTACTTC.

The chain joins TRBV2 to TRBJ1-1; 10 nucleotides line up with TRBD1. V shed 7 bases and J 5 bases; nucleotides not matched to a gene: 1. There are 12 residues in the CDR3. CDR1 is SNHLY and CDR2 is FYNNEI in the germline V gene. The CDR3 DNA follows: TGTGCCAGCAAGGACAGGGGGACTGAAGCTTTCTTT. It encodes CASKDRGTEAFF. The variable domain in full, with the rest retrieved from reference TRBV2 and TRBJ1-1, is EPEVTQTPSHQVTQMGQEVILRCVPISNHLYFYWYRQILGQKVEFLVSFYNNEISEKSEIFDDQFSVERPDGSNFTLKIRSTKLEDSAMYFCASKDRGTEAFFGQGTRLTVV.

The V call is TRBV29-1, the J call TRBJ2-6; TRBD1 might be the D (5 bases). Germline V CDR1 and CDR2: SQVTM, ANQGSEA. The CDR3 consists of 13 residues. Deletions cut 5 bases from V and 0 bases from J, with 5 bases between. The CDR3 loop is CSVTGSGANVLTF. CDR3 coding DNA: TGCAGCGTTACAGGCTCTGGGGCCAACGTCCTGACTTTC.

Turning to this clone: This same CDR3 is encoded by further DNA sequences in the sample. The rearrangement links TRBV27 to TRBJ1-2; D gene uncertain. CDR1 and CDR2 (germline): MNHEY, SMNVEV (reference sequence). Trimming shortened V by 6 bases and J by 3 bases, and 11 bases separated the two germline ends. This CDR3 contains 13 residues. CDR3 amino acids: CASSLGLYYGYTF. The CDR3 nucleotides read TGTGCCAGCAGCCTTGGACTGTACTATGGCTACACCTTC.

The rearrangement joins TRBV20-1 to TRBJ2-7; TRBD2 is a possible D gene (5 bases). The length of the CDR3 is 11 residues. Looked up from germline, CDR1 is DFQATT and CDR2 is SNEGSKA (reference sequence). V was pared by 3 bases and J by 2 bases, with 5 bases between. This CDR3 is CSARRAYEQYF. CDR3 DNA: TGCAGTGCTAGGCGGGCCTACGAGCAGTACTTC.